The rows below give T cell receptor beta chains drawn from one sample of a study of blood T cell repertoires in COVID-19. The repertoire was sequenced with immunoSEQ multiplex PCR; TCRdb's copy has only in-frame clones and lacks some. The sample shows 180,000 or so clones, 78% of them seen only once. Sequencing was performed on peripheral blood. The receptors were sampled from an elderly woman with active or convalescent COVID-19. Both conserved end residues are part of each CDR3. A D gene is named only where the DNA matches it firmly. Rows give clone size only sometimes, using once, few, many, or a class for an expanded clone.

NA,TRBJ1-2,TRBV12-3/TRBV12-4,NA,CASIGKLAYGYTF,TGTGCCAGCATCGGGAAACTAGCGTATGGCTACACCTTC
NA,TRBJ2-7,TRBV10-3,NA,CAISERQGSYEQYF,TGTGCCATCAGTGAGAGGCAGGGATCCTACGAGCAGTACTTC
NA,TRBJ2-3,TRBV5-1,TRBD2,CASEWTSGSRVDTQYF,TGCGCCAGCGAATGGACTAGCGGAAGTCGAGTGGATACGCAGTATTTT
NA,TRBJ1-2,TRBV28,NA,CASSLQRRVTVYGYTF,TGTGCCAGCAGTTTGCAACGCAGGGTTACGGTCTATGGCTACACCTTC
NA,TRBJ2-7,TRBV3-1/TRBV3-2,NA,CASSQGTSSGEQYF,TGTGCCAGCAGCCAAGGTACCAGTTCGGGCGAGCAGTACTTC
NA,TRBJ1-1,TRBV10-3,NA,CAISDEPRGTEAFF,TGTGCCATCAGTGATGAACCCCGGGGGACTGAAGCTTTCTTT
NA,TRBJ2-3,TRBV9,TRBD2,CASSVAWRGGRDTQYF,TGTGCCAGCAGCGTAGCTTGGCGGGGGGGCAGAGATACGCAGTATTTT
NA,TRBJ2-2,TRBV18,TRBD1,CASSPDRGLAGELFF,TGTGCCAGCTCACCGGACAGGGGGCTCGCCGGGGAGCTGTTTTTT
once,TRBJ2-3,TRBV3-1/TRBV3-2,TRBD2,CASSYRTSGGDTQYF,TGTGCCAGCAGCTATAGGACTAGCGGGGGGGATACGCAGTATTTT
once,TRBJ2-3,TRBV5-1,NA,CASSTQRSTDTQYF,TGCGCCAGCAGCACCCAGCGGAGCACAGATACGCAGTATTTT